The present TCR beta chain was sequenced within a study of beta chain features in type 1 diabetes. What was sequenced were expressed TCRB transcripts, since all of the isolated RNA had been reverse transcribed. Read totals for stem cell-like memory T cell samples averaged approximately 1 million. Profiling relied on immunoSEQ multiplex PCR, and the TCRdb table lists in-frame clones only, not all of them. Of over 100,000 clones detected, 30% to 50% appear once; the ten largest clones hold over 0.05%. This clone has a handful of counts. Its antigen is not identified. Germline V CDR1 and CDR2: LGHNA, YNFKEQ. The CDR3 is made up of 17 amino acids. The V end lost 4 bases, the J end lost 1 base, and 17 bases lay between the germline ends. Points from the study as a whole: Researchers report that Type 1 diabetes patients had moderately but significantly shorter TCRB CDR3s across all four CD4+ subsets. Within the patient group, naive, central memory and Treg TCRB repertoires appeared more similar to each other than within healthy donors.

Sequencing was done on a sample of stem cell memory CD4+ T cells from blood. J is TRBJ2-1 and V is TRBV4-2; perhaps TRBD2 as D (6 bases). The origin of this receptor is a woman younger than 30 in good health. CDR3 residues: CASSLGSGPPSYNEQFF. The CDR3 DNA reads as TGTGCCAGCAGCCTTGGTAGCGGCCCCCCTTCCTACAATGAGCAGTTCTTC.